The text below deals with one T cell receptor (beta chain). Its antigen is not known. One end of the junction does not line up with germline, which may come from a read error. The sample originates from a study of blood T cells in healthy people across ages. Background on the study: When template switching was applied, about one barcoded beta molecule was captured per two T cells. Study-wide results and limits: Naive T cell percentage and TCR beta diversity correlated strongly.

Then a second PCR, running roughly 6 to 12 cycles, was carried out with a sample-barcoded 5' primer and a J-beta primer mix. A tag from a template-switch adaptor with 12 random nucleotides marked each cDNA molecule. Every sample gave at least 2.5 million paired-end reads containing CDR3. TCRdb passed the 5' RACE reads through MiXCR, listing each CDR3 protein once. The table shows almost 1 million distinct CDR3 sequences, with roughly half occurring only once. This sequence originates from an older woman in good health. The specimen was blood.

CDR3 coding DNA: TGTGCCAGCAGTTCGTACAGTGAGCAGTTCTTC. Its translation is CASSSYSEQFF. This chain joins TRBV12-3 or TRBV12-4 and TRBJ2-1; unclear D gene. CDR3 size: 11 residues.